This passage covers 6 T cell receptor beta chains from one sample sequenced in a study of blood T cell repertoires in COVID-19 (dated by TCRdb to 2020 to 2022). Libraries were constructed by the immunoSEQ multiplex PCR assay. Here the immuneACCESS table is served through TCRdb, limited to in-frame sequences with V and J called. Missing clones are a known gap in these copies; in checked studies unresolved V genes cover under half, and the rest lacks a known reason. This sample lists about 480,000 clones; approximately 90% were detected once. About 4.3% of the sample belongs to the ten largest clones. The sequenced sample consisted of peripheral blood. The receptors originated from a woman in her twenties or thirties with acute or convalescent COVID-19.

This clone was picked up one time. The chain couples TRBV6-5 to TRBJ1-4, with a weak D call TRBD1 (5 bases). V lost 7 bases and J lost 3, with 15 bases in between. Germline CDR1 is MNHEY and CDR2 is SVGAGI. The CDR3 sequence is 15 residues long. This chain's CDR3 is CASTLGTRPNEKLFF. CDR3 nucleotides: TGTGCCAGCACTCTTGGGACTAGGCCTAATGAAAAACTGTTTTTT.

The J gene is TRBJ2-7, the V gene TRBV12-5, with 8 bases identical to TRBD1. CDR3 size: 17 residues. Germline values: CDR1 LGHNT, CDR2 FRNRAP. V shed 0 bases and J 3 bases; nucleotides not matched to a gene: 10. Written as DNA, the CDR3 is TGTGCTAGTGGTTTGGTAACCGGCAGGGGGCTGGTCTACGAGCAGTACTTC. Encoded protein: CASGLVTGRGLVYEQYF.

The chain employs TRBV7-3 and TRBJ1-1; D is unresolved. V lost 5 bases and J 1 base, leaving 20 bases between the germline ends. The CDR3 consists of 17 residues. Germline assignment: CDR1 SGHTA and CDR2 FQGTGA. As DNA, the CDR3 is TGTGCCAGCAGCCCAAGCCGGGTGGCAAGTCCGAACACTGAAGCTTTCTTT. Protein: CASSPSRVASPNTEAFF. Together with reference TRBV7-3 and TRBJ1-1, the CDR3 gives the full variable domain: GAGVSQTPSNKVTEKGKYVELRCDPISGHTALYWYRQSLGQGPEFLIYFQGTGAADDSGLPNDRFFAVRPEGSVSTLKIQRTERGDSAVYLCASSPSRVASPNTEAFFGQGTRLTVV.

This chain joins TRBV2 and TRBJ2-7, with a weak D call TRBD1 (7 bases). The germline CDR1 and CDR2 sequences are SNHLY and FYNNEI. V gave up 7 bases and J gave up 2 bases, with 15 bases separating them. This CDR3 is 14 amino acids long. CDR3: CASNSGGLTYEQYF. The CDR3 region has the DNA TGTGCCAGCAACTCAGGGGGACTGACCTACGAGCAGTACTTC.

The chain uses TRBV5-6 and TRBJ1-4; D remains unclear. Germline assignment: CDR1 SGHDT and CDR2 YYEEEE. The CDR3 covers 16 residues. Trimming cost V 4 bases and J 6 bases, with 19 bases left between them. CDR3 loop: CASSDYRVSSDEKLFF. In nucleotides, the CDR3 is TGTGCCAGCAGCGACTATAGGGTTTCCTCGGATGAAAAACTGTTTTTT.

J is TRBJ1-3 and V is TRBV10-3; D possibly corresponds to TRBD1 (5 bases). Germline lookup yields CDR1 ENHRY and CDR2 SYGVKD. The CDR3 runs to 14 residues. With 6 bases removed from V and 0 bases from J, the gap between germline ends came to 9 bases. CDR3 in amino acids: CAIRGDSSGNTIYF. The CDR3 bases are TGTGCCATCAGAGGAGACAGCTCTGGAAACACCATATATTTT.